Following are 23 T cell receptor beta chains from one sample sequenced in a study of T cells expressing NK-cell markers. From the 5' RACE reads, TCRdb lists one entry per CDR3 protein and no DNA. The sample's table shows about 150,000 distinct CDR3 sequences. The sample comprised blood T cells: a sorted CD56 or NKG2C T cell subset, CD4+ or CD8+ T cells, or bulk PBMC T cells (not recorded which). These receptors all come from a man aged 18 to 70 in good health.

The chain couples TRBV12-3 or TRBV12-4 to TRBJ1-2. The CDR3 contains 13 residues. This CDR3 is CASSPGLAYGYTF.

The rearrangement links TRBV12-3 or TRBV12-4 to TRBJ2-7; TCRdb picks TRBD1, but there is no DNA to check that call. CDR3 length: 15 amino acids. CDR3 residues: CASSRRQESLNEQYF.

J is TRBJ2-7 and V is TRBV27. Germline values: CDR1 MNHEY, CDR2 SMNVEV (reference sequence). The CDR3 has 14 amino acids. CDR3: CARHADPKHYEQYF.

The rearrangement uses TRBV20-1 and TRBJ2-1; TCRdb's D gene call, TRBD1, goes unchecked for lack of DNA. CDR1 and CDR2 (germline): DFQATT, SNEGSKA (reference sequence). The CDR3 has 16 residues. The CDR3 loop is CSARDRRDSSYNEQFF.

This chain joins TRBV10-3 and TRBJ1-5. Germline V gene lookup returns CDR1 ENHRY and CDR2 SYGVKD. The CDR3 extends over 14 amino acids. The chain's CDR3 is CATGGAKGNQPQHF.

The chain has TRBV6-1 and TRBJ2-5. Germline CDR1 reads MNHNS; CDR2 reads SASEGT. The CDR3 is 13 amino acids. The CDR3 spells CASKSRGAETQYF.

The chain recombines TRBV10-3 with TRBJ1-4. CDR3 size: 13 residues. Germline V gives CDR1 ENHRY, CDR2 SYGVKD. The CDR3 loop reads CAISRDSNEKLFF.

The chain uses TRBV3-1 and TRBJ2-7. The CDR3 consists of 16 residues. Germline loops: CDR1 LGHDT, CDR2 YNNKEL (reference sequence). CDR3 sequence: CASSQGSWGKEYEQYF.

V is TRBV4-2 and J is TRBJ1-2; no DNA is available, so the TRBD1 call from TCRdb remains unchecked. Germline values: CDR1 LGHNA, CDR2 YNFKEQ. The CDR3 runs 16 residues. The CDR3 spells CASSQAEQGFNYGYTF.

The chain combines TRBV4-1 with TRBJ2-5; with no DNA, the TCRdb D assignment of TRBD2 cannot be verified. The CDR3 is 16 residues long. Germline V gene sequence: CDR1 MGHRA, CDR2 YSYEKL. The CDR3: CASSQDKGPPGETQYF.

CDR3: CASSRAGGNGYTF. The chain links TRBV7-9 to TRBJ1-2; TCRdb's D call of TRBD1 is untestable without DNA. CDR3 length equals 13 residues. From germline, CDR1 is SEHNR and CDR2 FQNEAQ (reference sequence).

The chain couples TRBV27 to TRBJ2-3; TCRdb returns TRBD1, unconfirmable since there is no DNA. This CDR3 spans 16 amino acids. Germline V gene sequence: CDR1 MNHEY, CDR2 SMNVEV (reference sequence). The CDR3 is CASTFLRDWATDTQYF.

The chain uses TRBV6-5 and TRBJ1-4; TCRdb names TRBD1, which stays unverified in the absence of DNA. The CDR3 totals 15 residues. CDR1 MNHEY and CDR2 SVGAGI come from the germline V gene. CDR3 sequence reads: CASSFTGATNEKLFF.

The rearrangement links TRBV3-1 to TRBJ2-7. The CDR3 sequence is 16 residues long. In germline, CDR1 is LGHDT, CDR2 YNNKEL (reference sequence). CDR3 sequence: CASSQDSLYRSYEQYF.

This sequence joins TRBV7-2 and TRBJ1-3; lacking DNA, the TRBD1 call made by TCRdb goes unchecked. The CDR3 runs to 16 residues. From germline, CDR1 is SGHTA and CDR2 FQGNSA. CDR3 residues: CASSFSFGGRGNTIYF.

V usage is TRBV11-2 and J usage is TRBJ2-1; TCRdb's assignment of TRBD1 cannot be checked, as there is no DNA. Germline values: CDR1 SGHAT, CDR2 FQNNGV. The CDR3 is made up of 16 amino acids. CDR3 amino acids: CASSPGGAIVDNEQFF.

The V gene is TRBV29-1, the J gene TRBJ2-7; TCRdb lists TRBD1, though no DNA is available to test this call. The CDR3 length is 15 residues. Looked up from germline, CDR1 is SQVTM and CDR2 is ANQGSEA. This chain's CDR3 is CSVNWRQGAGYEQYF.

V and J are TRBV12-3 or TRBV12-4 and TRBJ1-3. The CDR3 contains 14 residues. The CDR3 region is CASSLFQGLNTIYF.

The CDR3 reads CASSLSAGPKQETQYF. V and J are TRBV27 and TRBJ2-5; TCRdb calls TRBD1, which cannot be checked without DNA. The CDR3 extends over 16 amino acids. In germline, CDR1 is MNHEY, CDR2 SMNVEV (reference sequence).

This chain's CDR3 is CASSTRGQGPYNEQFF. The V and J genes are TRBV7-9 and TRBJ2-1; no DNA is available, so the TRBD1 call from TCRdb remains unchecked. CDR1 is SEHNR, CDR2 FQNEAQ, per germline (reference sequence). The CDR3 totals 16 residues.

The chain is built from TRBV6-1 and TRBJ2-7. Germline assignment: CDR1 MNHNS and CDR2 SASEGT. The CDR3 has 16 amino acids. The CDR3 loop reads CASSGVETRGPYEQYF.

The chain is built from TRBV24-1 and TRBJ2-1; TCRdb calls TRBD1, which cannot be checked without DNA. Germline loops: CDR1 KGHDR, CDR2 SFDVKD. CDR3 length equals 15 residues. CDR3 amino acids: CATSDPAGWYDEQFF.

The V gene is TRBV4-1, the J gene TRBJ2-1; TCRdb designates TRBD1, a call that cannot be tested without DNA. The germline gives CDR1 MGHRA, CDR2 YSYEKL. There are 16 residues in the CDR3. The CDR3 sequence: CASSQVPGGPYNEQFF.